These 18 T cell receptor beta chains originate from one sample sequenced in a study of shared clonotypes between healthy human individuals. Some clones are missing from TCRdb's copy, which holds only in-frame ones; the method was immunoSEQ multiplex PCR. Here the sample spans 2 million to 3 million clones, approximately 92% being singletons. Sequenced sample: naive CD4+ T cells sorted from blood. Documented subset: CD45RA+ positively selected. Every receptor here comes from a man between 18 and 35 years old in good health.

The CDR3 DNA follows: TGCGCCAGCAAGTTAGGAGCGGGGGGGCCCCAAGAGACCCAGTACTTC. Residues: CASKLGAGGPQETQYF. The chain joins TRBV10-2 to TRBJ2-5, with 10 bases that match TRBD2. This CDR3 contains 16 residues. The germline gives CDR1 WSHSY, CDR2 SAAADI. Trimming removed 7 bases from V and 1 base from J; junction bases left unmatched: 9.

This clone has a single count. The CDR3: CASSPGGALNTEAFF. CDR3 coding DNA: TGTGCCAGCAGCCCAGGAGGGGCATTGAACACTGAAGCTTTCTTT. V usage is TRBV7-2 and J usage is TRBJ1-1, with D possibly being TRBD1 (5 bases). V lost 5 bases, J lost 0 bases, and 13 bases lay in between. This CDR3 region has 15 residues. In germline, CDR1 is SGHTA, CDR2 FQGNSA. Variable domain in full (rest from reference TRBV7-2 and TRBJ1-1): GAGVSQSPSNKVTEKGKDVELRCDPISGHTALYWYRQSLGQGLEFLIYFQGNSAPDKSGLPSDRFSAERTGGSVSTLTIQRTQQEDSAVYLCASSPGGALNTEAFFGQGTRLTVV.

The gene calls are TRBV7-9 and TRBJ1-5; D is possibly TRBD1 (5 bases). The CDR3 totals 16 residues. The V gene lost 2 bases and the J gene lost 2 bases, with 13 bases spanning the gap. CDR1 and CDR2 (germline): SEHNR, FQNEAQ (reference sequence). The CDR3 loop is CASSLWPGLGNQPQHF. As DNA, the CDR3 is TGTGCCAGCAGCTTATGGCCAGGGTTGGGCAATCAGCCCCAGCATTTT.

This chain uses TRBV7-9 with TRBJ2-7; TRBD1 matches at 11 bases. Germline V gene sequence: CDR1 SEHNR, CDR2 FQNEAQ (reference sequence). V shed 3 bases and J 1 base; nucleotides not matched to a gene: 5. The CDR3 has 16 amino acids. The CDR3: CASSFGQGASSYEQYF. The CDR3 DNA reads TGTGCCAGCAGCTTTGGACAGGGGGCGTCATCCTACGAGCAGTACTTC.

The chain carries TRBV2 and TRBJ2-7; D remains unclear. Trimming pared 5 bases from V and 3 bases from J, leaving 11 bases between. The CDR3 runs to 13 residues. Germline CDR1 and CDR2: SNHLY and FYNNEI. CDR3 sequence: CASSKGPSYEQYF. In DNA form, the CDR3 reads TGTGCCAGCAGTAAGGGCCCTAGCTACGAGCAGTACTTC.

The chain is built from TRBV5-1 and TRBJ2-7; D unresolved. Deletions cut 4 bases from V and 0 bases from J, with 8 bases between. The CDR3 contains 13 residues. In germline, CDR1 is SGHRS, CDR2 YFSETQ. The CDR3 reads CASSLPYSYEQYF. The CDR3 region has the DNA TGCGCCAGCAGCCTACCCTACTCCTACGAGCAGTACTTC. The full variable domain, rest sourced from reference TRBV5-1 and TRBJ2-7, is KAGVTQTPRYLIKTRGQQVTLSCSPISGHRSVSWYQQTPGQGLQFLFEYFSETQRNKGNFPGRFSGRQFSNSRSEMNVSTLELGDSALYLCASSLPYSYEQYFGPGTRLTVT.

The genes are TRBV6-5 and TRBJ1-6; TRBD1 matches 9 bases. The CDR3 totals 16 residues. Germline V CDR1 and CDR2: MNHEY, SVGAGI. With 4 bases clipped from V and 7 bases from J, the junction kept 8 bases outside the gene matches. For the CDR3, the DNA is TGTGCCAGCAGTTCTTCCGGGACAGGGAAAAATTCACCCCTCCACTTT. Translated: CASSSSGTGKNSPLHF.

This clone showed up just once. This chain connects TRBV5-1 to TRBJ1-4; D gene unclear. Germline CDR1 and CDR2: SGHRS and YFSETQ. The CDR3 contains 16 residues. V lost 0 bases, J lost 7 bases, and 16 bases lay in between. Here the CDR3 DNA reads TGCGCCAGCAGCTTGGCCGTGTCCCCGGCAGGTGAAAAACTGTTTTTT. This codes for CASSLAVSPAGEKLFF.

The rearrangement links TRBV30 to TRBJ2-5; TRBD1 is a possible D gene (6 bases). The CDR3 consists of 11 residues. The germline V gene has CDR1 GTSNPN and CDR2 SVGIG (reference sequence). V lost 5 bases, J lost 3 bases, and 7 bases lay in between. Written as DNA, the CDR3 is TGTGCCTGGGAGGGGGAAGAGACCCAGTACTTC. Translation: CAWEGEETQYF. Full variable domain (remainder filled in from reference TRBV30 and TRBJ2-5): SQTIHQWPATLVQPVGSPLSLECTVEGTSNPNLYWYRQAAGRGLQLLFYSVGIGQISSEVPQNLSASRPQDRQFILSSKKLLLSDSGFYLCAWEGEETQYFGPGTRLLVL.

This clone was counted a single time. The chain couples TRBV4-1 to TRBJ1-3, with D tentatively TRBD1 (5 bases). This CDR3 region has 16 residues. Germline CDR1 MGHRA, CDR2 YSYEKL. V lost 3 bases to trimming and J lost 0 bases, with 12 bases between them. The CDR3 DNA reads TGCGCCAGCAGCCAGACAGAAACCCACTCTGGAAACACCATATATTTT. This translates into CASSQTETHSGNTIYF.

The V and J genes are TRBV30 and TRBJ1-1; D is uncertain. Germline V gene sequence: CDR1 GTSNPN, CDR2 SVGIG (reference sequence). Trimming took off 3 bases at V and 1 base at J, with 6 bases between the two ends. This CDR3 has 12 residues. CDR3 sequence reads: CAWRNQNTEAFF. The CDR3 DNA sequence: TGTGCCTGGAGAAATCAGAACACTGAAGCTTTCTTT.

V and J are TRBV30 and TRBJ2-2; no clear D gene. Germline V gene sequence: CDR1 GTSNPN, CDR2 SVGIG (reference sequence). The germline V and J ends were trimmed by 1 base and 8 bases, with 11 bases remaining between them. This CDR3 is 13 amino acids long. In nucleotides, the CDR3 is TGTGCCTGGAGTGAGGCATTAAAAGGGGAGCTGTTTTTT. Its protein is CAWSEALKGELFF.

V usage is TRBV5-6 and J usage is TRBJ2-5; D unresolved. CDR1 and CDR2 (germline): SGHDT, YYEEEE. Deletions cut 0 bases from V and 4 bases from J, with 10 bases between. The CDR3 is made up of 14 amino acids. CDR3 residues: CASSLAGVRETQYF. The CDR3 coding sequence is TGTGCCAGCAGCTTGGCCGGAGTAAGAGAGACCCAGTACTTC.

The J gene is TRBJ2-7, the V gene TRBV15; 10 nucleotides line up with TRBD2. Unmatched junction bases numbered 2, after V lost 6 bases and J lost 3 bases. Germline values: CDR1 LNHNV, CDR2 YYDKDF (reference sequence). The CDR3 has 13 residues. The CDR3 reads CATSRLAGYEQYF. The CDR3 DNA sequence: TGTGCCACCAGTCGACTAGCGGGCTACGAGCAGTACTTC.

The V and J genes are TRBV5-3 and TRBJ2-7; D gene unclear. TRBV5-3 is given ORF status, its function remaining uncertain. This CDR3 comprises 15 residues. The V and J ends lost 1 base and 4 bases respectively, with 15 bases between them. CDR3 loop: CARSLLAGLGYEQYF. The CDR3 DNA follows: TGTGCCAGAAGCTTGTTGGCCGGCCTAGGGTACGAGCAGTACTTC.

The chain has TRBV18 and TRBJ2-5, with D possibly being TRBD1 (6 bases). The CDR3 covers 14 residues. With 5 bases removed from V and 1 base from J, the gap between germline ends came to 11 bases. Per the germline V gene, CDR1 is KGHSH and CDR2 is LQKENI. Here the CDR3 reads CASSGQTTQETQYF. The CDR3 DNA sequence: TGTGCCAGCTCAGGACAGACGACCCAAGAGACCCAGTACTTC.

This clone was observed a handful of times. The chain couples TRBV4-1 to TRBJ1-2, with D unclear. Per the germline V gene, CDR1 is MGHRA and CDR2 is YSYEKL. This CDR3 is built from 13 residues. V lost 1 base to trimming and J lost 2 bases, with 5 bases between them. CDR3 residues: CASSQVGNYGYTF. The CDR3 bases are TGCGCCAGCAGCCAAGTGGGGAACTATGGCTACACCTTC.

The J gene is TRBJ2-2, the V gene TRBV5-4, with D possibly being TRBD1 (5 bases). There are 15 residues in the CDR3. Germline-derived CDR1 and CDR2 are SGHNT and YYREEE (reference sequence). V shed 3 bases and J shed 4 bases, with 13 bases lying between them. CDR3 sequence: CASSWGSGATGELFF. CDR3 DNA: TGTGCCAGCAGCTGGGGTAGTGGGGCCACCGGGGAGCTGTTTTTT.